This T cell receptor beta chain was captured by sequencing in a study of patients and donors after allogeneic stem cell transplantation. The V and J ends lost 6 bases and 2 bases respectively, with 19 bases between them. The length of the CDR3 is 16 residues. Looked up from germline, CDR1 is SGDLS and CDR2 is YYNGEE. Each CDR3 protein is one row after TCRdb ran MiXCR on the RT-PCR reads. The sample has about 230,000 distinct CDR3 sequences, roughly an eighth seen once. This rearrangement joins TRBV9 to TRBJ2-3; a possible D gene is TRBD1 (5 bases). The receptor's source is a human donor who was either an allogeneic HSCT recipient or a stem cell or donor lymphocyte infusion donor (not recorded which). It is not recorded whose cells these are; they may come from a transplant donor. What was sequenced was blood, either unsorted or a sorted T cell fraction (not recorded which). CDR3 sequence reads: CASTPRQTDPTDTQYF. The CDR3 DNA sequence: TGTGCCAGCACCCCCCGACAGACGGACCCCACAGATACGCAGTATTTT.